This T cell receptor (beta chain) was captured in a study of T cell changes during pregnancy in multiple sclerosis. The V end was cut by 5 bases, the J end by 7 bases, with 12 bases between. CDR3 length equals 13 residues. Germline V lookup: CDR1 SGHTA, CDR2 FQGNSA. Sequenced by immunoSEQ multiplex PCR; TCRdb stores in-frame clones only, minus some. This sample has over 45,000 clones, with 90% found just once. The source material was peripheral blood, sampled in the first trimester of pregnancy. This TCR derives from a female donor in good health, enrolled as a control in a pregnancy study. V and J are TRBV7-2 and TRBJ1-5; possibly TRBD1 for D (6 bases). This CDR3 is CASSIRGDQPQHF. In DNA form, the CDR3 reads TGTGCCAGCAGCATCAGGGGTGACCAGCCCCAGCATTTT.